This T cell receptor (beta chain) was identified during a study of shared clonotypes between healthy human individuals. Study-level results: For sorted subsets, rarefaction showed incomplete sequencing despite large depth. Memory subsets had estimated richness that was generally smaller than that of naive subsets.

Only a few counts were recorded for this clone. What it recognizes is unknown. As handled by the study authors: In the immunoSEQ data, sequences were junction-only and lacked quality scores, so filtering differed. The table came from immunoSEQ multiplex PCR; TCRdb's copy has only in-frame clones and leaves some out. V and J calls and clone size follow that table, whereas D and trimming were derived from the DNA. Of approximately 710,000 clones in the sample, around 90% were seen once. Pooled CD45RO+ cells and CCR7-negative CD45RA+ TemRA cells made up CD8 memory. CDR3 length: 13 residues. CDR1 SQVTM and CDR2 ANQGSEA come from the germline V gene. V was clipped by 8 bases and J by 6 bases, with 19 bases between them.

The sample consisted of memory CD8+ T cells from PBMCs. Subset noted: CD45RO+ cells pooled with CCR7-negative TemRA cells. This chain joins TRBV29-1 and TRBJ1-2, with a weak D call TRBD1 (5 bases). This TCR came from a man between 18 and 35 years old in good health. Some clones in this sample may be carry-over from other donors' samples. As DNA, the CDR3 is TGCAGCCATGGGACCGCAAATGCCCATGGCTACACCTTC. Amino acid sequence: CSHGTANAHGYTF.